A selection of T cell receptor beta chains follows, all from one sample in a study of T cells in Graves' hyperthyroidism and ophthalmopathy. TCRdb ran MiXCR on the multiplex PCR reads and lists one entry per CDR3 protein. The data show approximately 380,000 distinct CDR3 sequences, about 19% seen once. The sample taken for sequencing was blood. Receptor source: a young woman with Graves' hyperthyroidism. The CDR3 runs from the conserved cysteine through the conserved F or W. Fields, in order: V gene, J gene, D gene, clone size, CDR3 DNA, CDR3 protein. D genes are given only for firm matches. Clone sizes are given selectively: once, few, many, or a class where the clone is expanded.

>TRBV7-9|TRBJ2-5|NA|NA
TGTGCCAGCACTGTGGGTCCAGAGACCCAGTACTTC
CASTVGPETQYF
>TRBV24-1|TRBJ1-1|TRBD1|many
TGTGCCACCAGTGCCCCGACAGGGACTGAAGCTTTCTTT
CATSAPTGTEAFF
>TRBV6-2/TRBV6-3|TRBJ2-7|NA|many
TGTGCCAGCAGCACCTGGTTCATGACGGTCCCCTACGAGCAGTACTTC
CASSTWFMTVPYEQYF
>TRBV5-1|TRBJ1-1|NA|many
TGCGCCAGCAGCCCAACAACGGGCATGAACACTGAAGCTTTCTTT
CASSPTTGMNTEAFF
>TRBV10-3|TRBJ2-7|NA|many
TGTGCCATCAGTGTTACAGGATATTTTCCCTTCGATACCTACGAGCAGTACTTC
CAISVTGYFPFDTYEQYF
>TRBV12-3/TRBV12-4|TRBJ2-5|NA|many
TGTGCCAGCAGTTTTTCTAGGGGGAGCGAGACCCAGTACTTC
CASSFSRGSETQYF
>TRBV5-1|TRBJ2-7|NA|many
TGCGCCAGCAGCTTGGTACCGCCCGGATGGAGATACGAGCAGTACTTC
CASSLVPPGWRYEQYF
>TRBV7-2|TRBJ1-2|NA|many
TGTGCCAGCAGCTTAGACGGAATGAACGATGGCTACACCTTC
CASSLDGMNDGYTF
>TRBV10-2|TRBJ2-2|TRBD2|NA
TGCGCCAGCAGTTCAGAAGGACTAGCGCGGGACACCGGGGAGCTGTTTTTT
CASSSEGLARDTGELFF
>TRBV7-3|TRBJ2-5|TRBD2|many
TGTGCCAGCAGCTTAAAAAGCGGGGGGCCCCAACAAGAGACCCAGTACTTC
CASSLKSGGPQQETQYF
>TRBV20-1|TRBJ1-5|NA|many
TGCAGTGCTAAAGACAGCCGACGTCGTCAGCCCCAGCATTTT
CSAKDSRRRQPQHF
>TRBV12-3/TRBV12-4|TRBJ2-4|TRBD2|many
TGTGCCATTGGGACTAGCGGCAAAAACATTCAGTACTTC
CAIGTSGKNIQYF
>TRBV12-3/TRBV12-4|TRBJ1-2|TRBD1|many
TGTGCCAGCAGTCAACCGGGACAGGGGGAATATGGCTACACCTTC
CASSQPGQGEYGYTF
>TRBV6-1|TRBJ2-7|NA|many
TGTGCCAGCAGACCAGACATAAGCTCCTACGAGCAGTACTTC
CASRPDISSYEQYF
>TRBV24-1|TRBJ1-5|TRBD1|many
TGTGCCACCAGTGATTCCCTCAACAGGGGAGATCAGCCCCAGCATTTT
CATSDSLNRGDQPQHF
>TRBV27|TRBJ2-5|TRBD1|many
TGTGCCAGCAGCAAAGGCCCGGGACAGGGTACCCCCCTGGAGACCCAGTACTTC
CASSKGPGQGTPLETQYF
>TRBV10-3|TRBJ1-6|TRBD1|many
TGTGCCATCAGTGGACCCGGGACAGCTCTCTCACCCCTCCACTTT
CAISGPGTALSPLHF
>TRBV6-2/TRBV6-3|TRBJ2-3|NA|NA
TGTGCCAGCAGTTACGGGACCTCCAACACAGATACGCAGTATTTT
CASSYGTSNTDTQYF
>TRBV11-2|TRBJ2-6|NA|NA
TGTGCCAGCAGGGGGAGGATGGACAGGCCTTCTGGGGCCAACGTCCTGACTTTC
CASRGRMDRPSGANVLTF
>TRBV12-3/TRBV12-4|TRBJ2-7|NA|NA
TGTGCCAGCAGCGTCGGACCGGGACGCACCTACGAGCAGTACTTC
CASSVGPGRTYEQYF
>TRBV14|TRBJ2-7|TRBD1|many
TGTGCCAGCAGCCTATGGGACAGGGGGTACTTTTACGAGCAGTACTTC
CASSLWDRGYFYEQYF
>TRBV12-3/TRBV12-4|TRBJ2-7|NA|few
TGTGCCAGCACCCTCGGGCCTACTTCCAAGGAGCAGTACTTC
CASTLGPTSKEQYF
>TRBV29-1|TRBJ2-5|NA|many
TGCAGCGTTGACCCCGGGCAAGAGACCCAGTACTTC
CSVDPGQETQYF
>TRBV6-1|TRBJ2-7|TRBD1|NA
TGTGCCAGCAGTAGGGACAGGGGGCAATACGAGCAGTACTTC
CASSRDRGQYEQYF
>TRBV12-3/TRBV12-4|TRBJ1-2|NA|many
TGTGCCAGCAGTTTAGGTCAGGAGGGCTACACCTTC
CASSLGQEGYTF
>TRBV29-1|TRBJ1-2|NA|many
TGCAGCGTTGAAACAGGGAGCTACGCCTTC
CSVETGSYAF
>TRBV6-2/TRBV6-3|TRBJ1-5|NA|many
TGTGCCAGCAGTTACTCGTTTAGTAGAGATCAGCCCCAGCATTTT
CASSYSFSRDQPQHF
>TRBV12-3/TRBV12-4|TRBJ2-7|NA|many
TGTGCCAGCAGTCCGAGACTGGGTGGGTACGAGCAGTACTTC
CASSPRLGGYEQYF
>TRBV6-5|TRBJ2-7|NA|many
TGTGCCAGCAGCTTCCGAGGACGGGGCTACGAGCAGTACTTC
CASSFRGRGYEQYF
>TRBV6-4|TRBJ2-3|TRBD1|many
TGTGCCAGCAGCCGGGGACAGGGGGGCGCAGATACGCAGTATTTT
CASSRGQGGADTQYF
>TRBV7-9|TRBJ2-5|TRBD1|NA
TGTGCCAGCAGCACCCGGGACAGAATAGGGCAGACCCAGTACTTC
CASSTRDRIGQTQYF
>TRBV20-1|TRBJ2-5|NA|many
TGCAGTGCCAGACGGGAGTCTCAAGAGACCCAGTACTTC
CSARRESQETQYF
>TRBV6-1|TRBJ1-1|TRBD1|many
TGTGCCAGCAGACGGACAGGATTCAACACTGAAGCTTTCTTT
CASRRTGFNTEAFF